The present entry profiles one T cell receptor beta chain with its context. This specimen comes from a study of shared T cell receptors in the human thymus. Generated by immunoSEQ multiplex PCR, the TCRdb table keeps only in-frame clones and is missing some. This table has hundreds of thousands of clones, around 87% appearing once. The data also belong to a second study, concerning human thymus T cells. That source reports: Those donating were healthy Finnish infants in corrective surgery for congenital heart defects.

Sequencing was done on a sample of thymocytes. This receptor was taken from a boy younger than two with a congenital heart defect.

The CDR3 DNA reads TGTGCCACCAGCACCCTGGGGCTAGCGGGAAGCACAGATACGCAGTATTTT. This sequence encodes CATSTLGLAGSTDTQYF. J is TRBJ2-3 and V is TRBV15; the match to TRBD2 covers 9 bases. The ends lost 4 bases at V and 0 bases at J; junction bases unmatched: 8. Germline lookup yields CDR1 LNHNV and CDR2 YYDKDF (reference sequence). This CDR3 is 17 amino acids long. The full variable domain, in which reference TRBV15 and TRBJ2-3 provide the parts outside the CDR3, is DAMVIQNPRYQVTQFGKPVTLSCSQTLNHNVMYWYQQKSSQAPKLLFHYYDKDFNNEADTPDNFQSRRPNTSFCFLDIRSPGLGDTAMYLCATSTLGLAGSTDTQYFGPGTRLTVL.